Below are 10 T cell receptor beta chains sequenced from a single sample in a study of blood T cell repertoires in COVID-19. Sequenced by immunoSEQ multiplex PCR; TCRdb stores in-frame clones only, minus some. The sample lists fewer than 250,000 clones, roughly 84% seen once, with 7% to 8.5% in the top ten. The sequenced sample was PBMCs or T cells enriched from blood (not recorded which). These receptors originate from a man aged 30 to 39 in a cohort exposed to, infected with or recovered from COVID-19 (not recorded which).

The J gene is TRBJ1-5, the V gene TRBV27; tentative D call: TRBD1 (5 bases). The germline V and J ends were trimmed by 5 bases and 3 bases, with 11 bases remaining between them. CDR1 is MNHEY, CDR2 SMNVEV, per germline (reference sequence). CDR3 length: 14 residues. The CDR3 nucleotides are TGTGCCAGCAGTCCCCGACAGAACAATCAGCCCCAGCATTTT. Its translation is CASSPRQNNQPQHF.

The chain uses TRBV4-1 and TRBJ1-2; D not resolved. Looked up from germline, CDR1 is MGHRA and CDR2 is YSYEKL. Between the trimmed V and J ends, which lost 4 bases and 3 bases, there was a span of 15 bases. There are 15 residues in the CDR3. DNA of the CDR3: TGCGCCAGCAGCCCAGGCCTCCTCGCCTACTATGGCTACACCTTC. This codes for CASSPGLLAYYGYTF.

The chain has TRBV6-4 and TRBJ2-3, with D tentatively TRBD1 (6 bases). This CDR3 has 15 amino acids. The germline CDR1 and CDR2 sequences are MRHNA and SNTAGT. V was shortened by 4 bases and J by 1 base, with 12 bases between the two germline ends. The CDR3 nucleotides read TGTGCCAGCAGTGCGTTGAAGGGGGGCACAGATACGCAGTATTTT. It yields the protein CASSALKGGTDTQYF.

The gene calls are TRBV2 and TRBJ1-5, with a tentative D call TRBD1 (6 bases). From germline, CDR1 is SNHLY and CDR2 FYNNEI. The CDR3 contains 15 residues. V was cut by 4 bases and J by 5 bases, with 15 bases left in between. The CDR3 sequence: CASSVRGQGHQPQHF. CDR3 bases: TGTGCCAGCAGTGTCCGTGGTCAGGGGCATCAGCCCCAGCATTTT.

This chain uses TRBV15 with TRBJ2-7; D is possibly TRBD1 (5 bases). Germline values: CDR1 LNHNV, CDR2 YYDKDF (reference sequence). There are 14 residues in the CDR3. With 4 bases removed from V and 2 bases from J, the gap between germline ends came to 12 bases. In DNA, the CDR3 is TGTGCCACCAGCACCCACAGGCCCCCCTACGAGCAGTACTTC. It yields the protein CATSTHRPPYEQYF.

V gene TRBV6-5 combines with J gene TRBJ1-2; D is possibly TRBD1 (5 bases). V gave up 5 bases and J gave up 6 bases, with 13 bases separating them. The CDR3 totals 13 residues. Germline V lookup: CDR1 MNHEY, CDR2 SVGAGI. The CDR3 reads CASSIRQRDGYTF. In DNA, the CDR3 is TGTGCCAGCAGTATCCGACAGAGAGATGGCTACACCTTC.

This clone was seen only a few times. The rearrangement links TRBV5-1 to TRBJ1-1; perhaps TRBD1 as D (5 bases). CDR3 length equals 16 residues. CDR1 and CDR2 from the germline V gene are SGHRS and YFSETQ. V gave up 6 bases and J gave up 0 bases, with 18 bases separating them. In DNA form, the CDR3 reads TGCGCCAGCACCCCATCGGGGGGGACCTTGAACACTGAAGCTTTCTTT. It translates to CASTPSGGTLNTEAFF. The full variable domain, with the rest looked up from reference TRBV5-1 and TRBJ1-1, is KAGVTQTPRYLIKTRGQQVTLSCSPISGHRSVSWYQQTPGQGLQFLFEYFSETQRNKGNFPGRFSGRQFSNSRSEMNVSTLELGDSALYLCASTPSGGTLNTEAFFGQGTRLTVV.

The table lists this clone with a count of one. At one end, the junction sequence differs from germline, possibly due to a read error. V usage is TRBV6-5 and J usage is TRBJ2-1; 9 bases fit TRBD2. CDR3 length: 15 residues. Germline values: CDR1 MNHEY, CDR2 SVGAGI. The CDR3 nucleotides are TGTGCCAGCGGTTACGGCGGGAGGGCCGGGAATGAGCAGTTCTTC. This sequence encodes CASGYGGRAGNEQFF.

The rearrangement links TRBV7-9 to TRBJ1-5; D is uncertain. Per the germline V gene, CDR1 is SEHNR and CDR2 is FQNEAQ (reference sequence). V gave up 3 bases and J gave up 0 bases, with 6 bases separating them. This CDR3 comprises 14 residues. The DNA for the CDR3 is TGTGCCAGCAGCTTCGACAATAGCAATCAGCCCCAGCATTTT. It is translated as CASSFDNSNQPQHF.

The chain couples TRBV29-1 to TRBJ1-1; no firm D call. V was pared by 5 bases and J by 2 bases, with 3 bases between. The CDR3 runs to 10 residues. The germline gives CDR1 SQVTM, CDR2 ANQGSEA. Written as DNA, the CDR3 is TGCAGCGTTCTTAACACTGAAGCTTTCTTT. Protein: CSVLNTEAFF. The full variable domain, its missing parts supplied by reference TRBV29-1 and TRBJ1-1, is SAVISQKPSRDICQRGTSLTIQCQVDSQVTMMFWYRQQPGQSLTLIATANQGSEATYESGFVIDKFPISRPNLTFSTLTVSNMSPEDSSIYLCSVLNTEAFFGQGTRLTVV.